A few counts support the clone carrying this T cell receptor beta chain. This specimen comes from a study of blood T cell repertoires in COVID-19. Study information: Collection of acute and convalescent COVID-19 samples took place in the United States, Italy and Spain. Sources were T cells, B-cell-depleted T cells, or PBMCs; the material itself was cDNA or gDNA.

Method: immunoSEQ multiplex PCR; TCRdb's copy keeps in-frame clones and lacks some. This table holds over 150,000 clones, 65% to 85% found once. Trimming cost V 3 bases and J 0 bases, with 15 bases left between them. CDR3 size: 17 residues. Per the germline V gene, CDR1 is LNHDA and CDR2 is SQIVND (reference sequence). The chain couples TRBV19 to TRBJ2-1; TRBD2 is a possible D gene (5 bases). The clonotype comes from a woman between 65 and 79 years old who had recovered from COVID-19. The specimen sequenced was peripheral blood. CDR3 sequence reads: CASSMRATRSSYNEQFF. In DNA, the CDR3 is TGTGCCAGTAGTATGAGGGCAACCCGGAGCTCCTACAATGAGCAGTTCTTC.